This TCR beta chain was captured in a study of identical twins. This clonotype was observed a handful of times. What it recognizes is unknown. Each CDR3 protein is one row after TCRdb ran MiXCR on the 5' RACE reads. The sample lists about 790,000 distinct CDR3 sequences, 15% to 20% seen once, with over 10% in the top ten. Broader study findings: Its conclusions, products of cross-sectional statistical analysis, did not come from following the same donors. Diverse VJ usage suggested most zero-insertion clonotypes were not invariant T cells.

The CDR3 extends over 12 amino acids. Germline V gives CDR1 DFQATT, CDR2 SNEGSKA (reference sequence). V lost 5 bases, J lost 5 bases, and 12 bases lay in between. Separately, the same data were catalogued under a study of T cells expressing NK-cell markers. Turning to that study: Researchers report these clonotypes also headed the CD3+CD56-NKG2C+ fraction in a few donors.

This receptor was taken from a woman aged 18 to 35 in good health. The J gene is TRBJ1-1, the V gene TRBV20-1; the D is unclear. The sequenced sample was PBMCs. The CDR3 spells CSARPLGTEAFF. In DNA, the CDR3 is TGCAGTGCTCGGCCACTCGGGACTGAAGCTTTCTTT.